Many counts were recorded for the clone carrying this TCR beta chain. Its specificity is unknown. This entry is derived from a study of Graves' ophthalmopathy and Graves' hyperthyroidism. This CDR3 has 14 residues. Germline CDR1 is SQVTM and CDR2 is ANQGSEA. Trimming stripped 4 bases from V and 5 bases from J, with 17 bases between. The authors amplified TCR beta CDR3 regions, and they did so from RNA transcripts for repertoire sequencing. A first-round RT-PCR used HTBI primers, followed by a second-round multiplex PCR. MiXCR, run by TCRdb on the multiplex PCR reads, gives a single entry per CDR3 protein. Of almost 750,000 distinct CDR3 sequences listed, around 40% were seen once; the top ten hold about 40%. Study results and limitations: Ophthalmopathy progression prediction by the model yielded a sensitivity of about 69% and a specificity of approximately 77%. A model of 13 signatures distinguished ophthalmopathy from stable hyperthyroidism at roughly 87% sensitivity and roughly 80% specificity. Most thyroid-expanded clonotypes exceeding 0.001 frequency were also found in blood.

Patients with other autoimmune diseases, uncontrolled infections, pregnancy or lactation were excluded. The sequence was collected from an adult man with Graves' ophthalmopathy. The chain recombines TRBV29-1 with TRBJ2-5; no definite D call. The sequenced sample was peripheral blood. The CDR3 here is CSVVAQVNGETQYF. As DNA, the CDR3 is TGCAGCGTTGTAGCCCAGGTCAACGGGGAGACCCAGTACTTC. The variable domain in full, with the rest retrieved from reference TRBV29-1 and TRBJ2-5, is SAVISQKPSRDICQRGTSLTIQCQVDSQVTMMFWYRQQPGQSLTLIATANQGSEATYESGFVIDKFPISRPNLTFSTLTVSNMSPEDSSIYLCSVVAQVNGETQYFGPGTRLLVL.